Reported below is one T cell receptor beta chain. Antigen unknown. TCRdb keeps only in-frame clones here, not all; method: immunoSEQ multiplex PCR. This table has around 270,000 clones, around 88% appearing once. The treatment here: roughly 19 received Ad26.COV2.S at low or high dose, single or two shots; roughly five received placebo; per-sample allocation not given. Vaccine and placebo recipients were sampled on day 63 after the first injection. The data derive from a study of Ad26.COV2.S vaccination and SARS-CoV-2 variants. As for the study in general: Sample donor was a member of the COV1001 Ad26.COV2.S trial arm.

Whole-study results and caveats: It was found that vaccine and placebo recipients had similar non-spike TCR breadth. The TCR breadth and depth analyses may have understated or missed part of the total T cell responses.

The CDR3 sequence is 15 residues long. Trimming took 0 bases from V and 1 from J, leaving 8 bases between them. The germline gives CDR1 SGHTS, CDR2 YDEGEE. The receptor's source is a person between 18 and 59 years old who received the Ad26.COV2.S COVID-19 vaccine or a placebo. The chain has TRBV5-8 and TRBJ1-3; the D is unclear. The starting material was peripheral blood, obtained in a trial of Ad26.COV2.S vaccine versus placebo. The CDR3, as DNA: TGTGCCAGCAGCTTGGCCGGAGTATCTGGAAACACCATATATTTT. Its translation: CASSLAGVSGNTIYF.